Each of the 24 T cell receptor beta chains below was sequenced from the same sample in a study of cytomegalovirus exposure and HLA in healthy donors. This PCR relied on a set of 60 Vbeta primers and 13 Jbeta primers. Produced via immunoSEQ multiplex PCR; TCRdb's table is partial and in-frame only. The sample contains some 110,000 clones, 75% to 90% of which appear only once. The source material was PBMCs. These receptors were taken from a man younger than 40 in good health and CMV-seronegative.

The chain is built from TRBV10-2 and TRBJ2-1, with TRBD2 matching 8 bases. V lost 6 bases and J lost 7; bases outside the gene matches: 8. Germline V lookup: CDR1 WSHSY, CDR2 SAAADI. This CDR3 is 14 amino acids long. This CDR3 reads CASRTGTRPNEQFF. CDR3 sequence (DNA): TGCGCCAGCAGAACCGGGACTAGGCCAAATGAGCAGTTCTTC.

In this sample, this clone turned up a few times. CDR3 region: CASNRGQEGTSGYTF. CDR3 in DNA: TGTGCCAGCAATAGAGGACAGGAGGGGACGAGCGGCTACACCTTC. The chain uses TRBV2 and TRBJ1-2; 7 bases map to TRBD1. This CDR3 contains 15 residues. Losses at the gene ends were 7 bases for V and 8 bases for J; bases not matched to a gene: 16. The germline V gene encodes CDR1 SNHLY and CDR2 FYNNEI.

This clone showed up just once. The chain joins TRBV2 to TRBJ2-5; 7 nucleotides agree with TRBD2. The germline CDR1 and CDR2 sequences are SNHLY and FYNNEI. Trimming at V came to 7 bases and at J to 1 base, leaving 6 bases not matched to a gene. The length of the CDR3 is 14 residues. The CDR3 loop reads CASISGGTQETQYF. CDR3 DNA sequence: TGTGCCAGCATTTCCGGGGGGACCCAAGAGACCCAGTACTTC.

The chain carries TRBV6-1 and TRBJ1-4; tentative D call: TRBD1 (6 bases). The ends were cut back, 2 bases at V and 7 bases at J, with 14 bases in the middle. The CDR3 is made up of 15 amino acids. Germline assignment: CDR1 MNHNS and CDR2 SASEGT. CDR3 DNA: TGTGCCAGCAGTGAATGGGGACAAGGAATTGAAAAACTGTTTTTT. It yields the protein CASSEWGQGIEKLFF.

The DNA for the CDR3 is TGTGCCATCAGTGAGGCGGCCGGCTATGGCTACACCTTC. It translates to CAISEAAGYGYTF. This rearrangement joins TRBV10-3 to TRBJ1-2, with D hard to call. V lost 2 bases and J lost 4, with 8 bases in between. Germline CDR1 is ENHRY and CDR2 is SYGVKD. This CDR3 region has 13 residues.

This clone showed up just a few times. This chain uses TRBV6-5 with TRBJ1-1; D gene ambiguous. V lost 0 bases and J 2 bases, leaving 7 bases between the germline ends. CDR1 is MNHEY, CDR2 SVGAGI, per germline. CDR3 size: 14 residues. The CDR3 bases are TGTGCCAGCAGTTACTCGAAACAAAACACTGAAGCTTTCTTT. Its translation is CASSYSKQNTEAFF.

The chain recombines TRBV30 with TRBJ2-7, with D perhaps matching TRBD1 (5 bases). Looked up from germline, CDR1 is GTSNPN and CDR2 is SVGIG (reference sequence). CDR3 length: 16 amino acids. The V and J ends lost 0 bases and 6 bases respectively, with 21 bases between them. The CDR3 DNA follows: TGTGCCTGGAGTGTTTCCCCTTTCAGGGTAACCGGCGAGCAGTACTTC. It yields the protein CAWSVSPFRVTGEQYF. The whole variable domain, remainder taken from reference TRBV30 and TRBJ2-7, is SQTIHQWPATLVQPVGSPLSLECTVEGTSNPNLYWYRQAAGRGLQLLFYSVGIGQISSEVPQNLSASRPQDRQFILSSKKLLLSDSGFYLCAWSVSPFRVTGEQYFGPGTRLTVT.

The CDR3 sequence is CASSAGGGENQPQHF. Here the CDR3 DNA reads TGTGCCAGCAGTGCAGGGGGCGGTGAAAATCAGCCCCAGCATTTT. The chain recombines TRBV6-1 with TRBJ1-5; 8 bases align to TRBD1. The ends lost 4 bases at V and 4 bases at J; junction bases unmatched: 6. This CDR3 region has 15 residues. Germline V CDR1 and CDR2: MNHNS, SASEGT.

The chain combines TRBV28 with TRBJ2-2, with 8 bases aligning to TRBD2. This CDR3 spans 13 amino acids. Trimming took 11 bases from V and 3 from J; bases not matched to a gene: 5. In germline, CDR1 is MDHEN, CDR2 SYDVKM. CDR3 residues: CAVRGGDTGELFF. CDR3 sequence (DNA): TGTGCCGTCCGGGGGGGAGACACCGGGGAGCTGTTTTTT. Together with reference TRBV28 and TRBJ2-2, the CDR3 gives the full variable domain: DVKVTQSSRYLVKRTGEKVFLECVQDMDHENMFWYRQDPGLGLRLIYFSYDVKMKEKGDIPEGYSVSREKKERFSLILESASTNQTSMYLCAVRGGDTGELFFGEGSRLTVL.

The chain joins TRBV9 to TRBJ1-5; 9 nucleotides align to TRBD1. The ends lost 3 bases at V and 6 bases at J; junction bases unmatched: 4. Looked up from germline, CDR1 is SGDLS and CDR2 is YYNGEE. The CDR3 is 14 residues long. CDR3 in DNA: TGTGCCAGCAGCGGGACAGGGGAACTTCAGCCCCAGCATTTT. Protein: CASSGTGELQPQHF.

The chain carries TRBV5-8 and TRBJ1-2; D gene uncertain. Trimming pared 0 bases from V and 2 bases from J, leaving 11 bases between. CDR3 length equals 15 residues. Germline V gene data show CDR1 as SGHTS and CDR2 as YDEGEE. CDR3 residues: CASSLVRGANYGYTF. DNA for the CDR3: TGTGCCAGCAGCTTGGTGCGGGGTGCGAACTATGGCTACACCTTC. The variable domain in full, with the rest retrieved from reference TRBV5-8 and TRBJ1-2, is EAGVTQSPTHLIKTRGQQATLRCSPISGHTSVYWYQQALGLGLQFLLWYDEGEERNRGNFPPRFSGRQFPNYSSELNVNALELEDSALYLCASSLVRGANYGYTFGSGTRLTVV.

The chain is built from TRBV6-5 and TRBJ1-5, with D uncertain. The CDR3 totals 14 residues. Trimming left V 6 bases short and J 5 bases short, with 14 bases between. Germline-derived CDR1 and CDR2 are MNHEY and SVGAGI. CDR3 DNA: TGTGCCAGCAGCCCCTCGTACGGTGATCAGCCCCAGCATTTT. It is translated as CASSPSYGDQPQHF.

J is TRBJ2-6 and V is TRBV7-8; D is perhaps TRBD2 (6 bases). This CDR3 spans 19 amino acids. The V and J ends lost 6 bases and 0 bases respectively, with 21 bases between them. Germline V gene data show CDR1 as SGHVS and CDR2 as FQNEAQ. The CDR3 loop is CASRRLGGTGVSGANVLTF. The CDR3 nucleotides read TGTGCCAGCAGGAGGCTGGGTGGTACGGGGGTCTCTGGGGCCAACGTCCTGACTTTC.

The chain employs TRBV5-8 and TRBJ1-2; D might be TRBD1 (6 bases). V lost 5 bases to trimming and J lost 10 bases, with 12 bases between them. Germline V CDR1 and CDR2: SGHTS, YDEGEE. This CDR3 contains 11 residues. The CDR3 DNA sequence: TGTGCCAGCAGACTAAGGGGGACCTACACCTTC. Protein: CASRLRGTYTF.

This clone was counted only a few times. The V call is TRBV25-1, the J call TRBJ1-4; D is undetermined. Germline V gene lookup returns CDR1 MGHDK and CDR2 SYGVNS. The CDR3 runs to 15 residues. V was pared by 3 bases and J by 7 bases, with 15 bases between. The CDR3, as DNA: TGTGCCAGCAGTGAGCTACAGCGGGCGGGTGAAAAACTGTTTTTT. It translates to CASSELQRAGEKLFF.

The chain joins TRBV6-4 to TRBJ2-3, with a tentative D call TRBD1 (6 bases). V shed 6 bases and J shed 0 bases, with 13 bases lying between them. The CDR3 has 15 residues. Germline V gene sequence: CDR1 MRHNA, CDR2 SNTAGT. The CDR3 is CASSADSASTDTQYF. The CDR3 DNA is TGTGCCAGCAGCGCGGACAGCGCTAGCACAGATACGCAGTATTTT.

The chain couples TRBV6-5 to TRBJ1-1; no clear D. In germline, CDR1 is MNHEY, CDR2 SVGAGI. There are 10 residues in the CDR3. Trimming removed 4 bases at V and 5 bases at J, with 2 bases between. The CDR3 loop reads CASSSTEAFF. The CDR3 bases are TGTGCCAGCAGTTCTACTGAAGCTTTCTTT.

This chain links TRBV2 with TRBJ1-3; 8 nucleotides match TRBD1. V was pared by 6 bases and J by 4 bases, with 8 bases of the junction left unmatched. The germline gives CDR1 SNHLY, CDR2 FYNNEI. CDR3 size: 15 residues. This CDR3 reads CASSLDRGRGNTIYF. The CDR3 DNA is TGTGCCAGCAGCCTCGACAGGGGCCGAGGAAACACCATATATTTT.

This rearrangement joins TRBV5-1 to TRBJ1-2; tentative D call: TRBD1 (5 bases). The CDR3 is 17 amino acids. Per germline, CDR1 SGHRS and CDR2 YFSETQ. V lost 0 bases and J lost 4, with 19 bases in between. The CDR3 bases are TGCGCCAGCAGCTTGGCCTCCGGACACCGTAGCGGCTATGGCTACACCTTC. Protein: CASSLASGHRSGYGYTF.

The sample holds a few counts of this clone. The chain combines TRBV5-1 with TRBJ1-2; tentative D call: TRBD1 (5 bases). V was trimmed by 0 bases and J by 4 bases, leaving 7 bases between them. The CDR3 spans 13 residues. The germline V gene has CDR1 SGHRS and CDR2 YFSETQ. The CDR3 coding sequence is TGCGCCAGCAGCTTGGAAGGGGTCTATGGCTACACCTTC. Protein sequence: CASSLEGVYGYTF. The complete variable domain, with remaining parts taken from reference TRBV5-1 and TRBJ1-2, reads KAGVTQTPRYLIKTRGQQVTLSCSPISGHRSVSWYQQTPGQGLQFLFEYFSETQRNKGNFPGRFSGRQFSNSRSEMNVSTLELGDSALYLCASSLEGVYGYTFGSGTRLTVV.

In this sample, this clone is medium-sized. V and J are TRBV2 and TRBJ1-6; 10 bases agree with TRBD1. With 6 bases clipped from V and 15 bases from J, the junction kept 5 bases outside the gene matches. CDR3 length equals 12 residues. Germline loops: CDR1 SNHLY, CDR2 FYNNEI. The CDR3: CASSGTGDHLHF. CDR3 DNA: TGTGCCAGCAGCGGGACAGGGGACCACCTCCACTTT.

The chain links TRBV19 to TRBJ2-1; 10 bases map to TRBD1. The CDR3 length is 15 residues. Germline V CDR1 and CDR2: LNHDA, SQIVND (reference sequence). V gave up 4 bases and J gave up 8 bases; unmatched junction bases: 8. CDR3 sequence: CASSTTGTGAHEQFF. CDR3 in DNA: TGTGCCAGTAGTACCACCGGGACAGGGGCCCATGAGCAGTTCTTC.

The chain joins TRBV5-4 to TRBJ1-4; 7 bases line up with TRBD1. The length of the CDR3 is 15 residues. CDR1 and CDR2 from the germline V gene are SGHNT and YYREEE (reference sequence). Trimming cost V 4 bases and J 4 bases; bases outside gene matches: 7. CDR3 loop: CASSVTGTDNEKLFF. The CDR3 DNA sequence: TGTGCCAGCAGCGTTACCGGGACAGATAATGAAAAACTGTTTTTT.

The chain recombines TRBV9 with TRBJ2-5; TRBD2 matches 7 bases. The CDR3 sequence is 16 residues long. CDR1 is SGDLS, CDR2 YYNGEE, per germline. V was clipped by 0 bases and J by 1 base; unmatched bases: 6. CDR3: CASSVVASGFQETQYF. The CDR3 region has the DNA TGTGCCAGCAGCGTAGTTGCTAGCGGTTTCCAAGAGACCCAGTACTTC.